This T cell receptor (beta chain) was sequenced during a study of regulatory T cells in long-lasting Graves disease. Study-level points and caveats: Persistent patients had a count of shared public clonotypes (around 2,500) that exceeded that of new patients (about 870).

The CDR3 extends over 13 amino acids. Germline loops: CDR1 KGHSH, CDR2 LQKENI. V was trimmed by 6 bases and J by 1 base, leaving 9 bases between them. Arm-PCR of CDR3 regions and iRepertoire HTBI primers were used to build TCR beta libraries. TCRdb re-called the multiplex PCR reads through MiXCR, storing one row per CDR3 protein. The table lists about 540,000 distinct CDR3 sequences, 13% of them singletons. Stated time point: newly diagnosed GD, antithyroid drugs for less than 3 months. PBMC-derived RNA was used for the TCR library. Graves' disease diagnoses used American Thyroid Association guidelines. In this cohort, patients came from an endocrinology department located in Xi'an, China. About this clonotype itself: Its antigen is currently unknown.

These data also formed part of another study, on T cells in Graves' hyperthyroidism and ophthalmopathy.

Sequenced here: peripheral blood mononuclear cells (PBMCs), sampled at new diagnosis, from a patient treated with antithyroid drugs. This clonotype was obtained from a man aged 25-45 years with Graves disease. The chain employs TRBV18 and TRBJ1-1; D ambiguous. CDR3 region: CASSRTQNTEAFF. The CDR3 DNA follows: TGTGCCAGCTCTCGAACCCAGAACACTGAAGCTTTCTTT.